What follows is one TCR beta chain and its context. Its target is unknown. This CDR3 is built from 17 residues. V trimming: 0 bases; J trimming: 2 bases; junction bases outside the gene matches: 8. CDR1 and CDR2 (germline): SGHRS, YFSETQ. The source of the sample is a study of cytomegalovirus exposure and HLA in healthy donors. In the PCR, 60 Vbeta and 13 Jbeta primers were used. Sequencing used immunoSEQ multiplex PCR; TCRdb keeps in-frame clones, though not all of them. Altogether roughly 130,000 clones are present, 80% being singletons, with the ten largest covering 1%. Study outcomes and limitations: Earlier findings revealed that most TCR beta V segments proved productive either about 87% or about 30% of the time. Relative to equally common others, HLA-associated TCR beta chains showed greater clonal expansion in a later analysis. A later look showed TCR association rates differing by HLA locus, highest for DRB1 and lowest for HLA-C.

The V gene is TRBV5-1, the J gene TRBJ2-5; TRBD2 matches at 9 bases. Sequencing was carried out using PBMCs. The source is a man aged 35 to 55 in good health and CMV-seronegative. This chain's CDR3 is CASSLGGTSWEQETQYF. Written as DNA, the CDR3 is TGCGCCAGCAGCTTGGGGGGGACTAGCTGGGAGCAAGAGACCCAGTACTTC.